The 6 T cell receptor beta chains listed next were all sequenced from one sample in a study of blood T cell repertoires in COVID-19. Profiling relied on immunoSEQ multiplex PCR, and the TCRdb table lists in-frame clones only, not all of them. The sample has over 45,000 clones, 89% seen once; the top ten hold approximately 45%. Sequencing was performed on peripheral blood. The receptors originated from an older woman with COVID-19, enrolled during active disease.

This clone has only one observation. The CDR3 here is CASSQDWRSEKLFF. The CDR3 nucleotides are TGTGCCAGCAGCCAAGATTGGAGGAGTGAAAAACTGTTTTTT. The rearrangement joins TRBV3-1 (or the pseudogene TRBV3-2) to TRBJ1-4; no definite D call. Germline lookup yields CDR1 LGHDT and CDR2 YNNKEL (reference sequence). This CDR3 is 14 amino acids long. Trimming left V 0 bases short and J 7 bases short, with 9 bases between.

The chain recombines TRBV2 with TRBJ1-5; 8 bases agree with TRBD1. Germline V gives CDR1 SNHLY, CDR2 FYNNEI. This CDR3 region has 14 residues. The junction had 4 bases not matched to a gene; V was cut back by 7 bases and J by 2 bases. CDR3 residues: CASKQGVGNQPQHF. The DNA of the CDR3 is TGTGCCAGCAAACAGGGGGTGGGCAATCAGCCCCAGCATTTT. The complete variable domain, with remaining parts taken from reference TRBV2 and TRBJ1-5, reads EPEVTQTPSHQVTQMGQEVILRCVPISNHLYFYWYRQILGQKVEFLVSFYNNEISEKSEIFDDQFSVERPDGSNFTLKIRSTKLEDSAMYFCASKQGVGNQPQHFGDGTRLSIL.

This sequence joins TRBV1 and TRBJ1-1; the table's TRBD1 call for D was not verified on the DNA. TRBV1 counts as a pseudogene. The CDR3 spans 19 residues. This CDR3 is CTSSQEERSQLPWATEAFF. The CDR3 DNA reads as TGCACCAGCAGCCAAGAAGAAAGGTCACAGCTTCCATGGGCCACTGAAGCTTTCTTT.

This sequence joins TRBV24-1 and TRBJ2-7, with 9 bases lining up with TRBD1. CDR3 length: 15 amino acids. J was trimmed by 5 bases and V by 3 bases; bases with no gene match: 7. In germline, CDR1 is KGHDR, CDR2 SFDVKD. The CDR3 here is CATSDPGQGVDEQYF. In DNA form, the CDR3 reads TGTGCCACCAGTGATCCGGGACAGGGAGTTGACGAGCAGTACTTC.

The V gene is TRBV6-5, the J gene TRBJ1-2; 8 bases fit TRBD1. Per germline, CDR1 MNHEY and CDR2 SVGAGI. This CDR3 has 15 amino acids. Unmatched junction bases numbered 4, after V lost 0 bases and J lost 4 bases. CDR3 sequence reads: CASSYSWDRLYGYTF. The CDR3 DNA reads TGTGCCAGCAGTTACTCCTGGGACAGGCTCTATGGCTACACCTTC.

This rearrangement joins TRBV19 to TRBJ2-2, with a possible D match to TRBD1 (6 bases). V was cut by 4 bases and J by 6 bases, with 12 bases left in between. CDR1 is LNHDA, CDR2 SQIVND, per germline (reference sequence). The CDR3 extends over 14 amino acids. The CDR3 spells CASSSQGIAGELFF. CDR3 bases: TGTGCCAGTAGTAGTCAGGGGATTGCCGGGGAGCTGTTTTTT.